This TCR beta chain was sequenced in a study of technical replicates of blood from a handful of donors. The V end was cut by 3 bases, the J end by 1 base, with 9 bases between. Germline values: CDR1 SQVTM, CDR2 ANQGSEA. The CDR3 extends over 13 amino acids. Here immunoSEQ multiplex PCR was the method, and the copy in TCRdb shows in-frame clones only, minus some. The sample yields about 84,000 clones, 98% seen once. The rearrangement joins TRBV29-1 to TRBJ1-1, with a weak D call TRBD1 (6 bases). The sample was T cells isolated from PBMCs. This TCR derives from a human donor in good health. The DNA of the CDR3 is TGCAGCGTTGACCAGACAGGGAACACTGAAGCTTTCTTT. This codes for CSVDQTGNTEAFF. The full variable domain, completed using reference TRBV29-1 and TRBJ1-1, is SAVISQKPSRDICQRGTSLTIQCQVDSQVTMMFWYRQQPGQSLTLIATANQGSEATYESGFVIDKFPISRPNLTFSTLTVSNMSPEDSSIYLCSVDQTGNTEAFFGQGTRLTVV.